One sample yielded the 30 T cell receptor beta chains listed below, sequenced in a study of identical twins' blood T cells. Each CDR3 protein gets one entry after TCRdb re-called the 5' RACE reads with MiXCR. The table includes roughly 380,000 distinct CDR3 sequences, under 30% detected once. What was sequenced was PBMCs. The receptors were gathered from a woman aged 18-49 years in good health.

As concerns this clonotype: A junction end diverges from the germline sequence, so it may reflect a read error. The chain uses TRBV28 and TRBJ2-3; unclear D gene. The germline V gene encodes CDR1 MDHEN and CDR2 SYDVKM. The CDR3 runs to 16 residues. CDR3 residues: CTSSLVIHSSTDTQYF. The CDR3, as DNA: TGTACCAGCAGTTTGGTCATTCACTCTAGCACAGATACGCAGTATTTT.

The chain is built from TRBV25-1 and TRBJ2-1; D remains unclear. The germline V gene has CDR1 MGHDK and CDR2 SYGVNS. CDR3 length equals 12 residues. Trimming left V 3 bases short and J 6 bases short, with 6 bases between. Here the CDR3 reads CASSEDGNEQFF. The CDR3 DNA reads as TGTGCCAGCAGTGAGGACGGCAATGAGCAGTTCTTC.

This clonotype was seen many times. The chain combines TRBV12-3 or TRBV12-4 with TRBJ1-1; D may be TRBD1 (5 bases). This CDR3 region has 12 residues. V lost 8 bases to trimming and J lost 2 bases, with 9 bases between them. CDR3 DNA: TGTGCCAGCCGGGACGGAAACACTGAAGCTTTCTTT. It translates to CASRDGNTEAFF.

There are a few counts of this clonotype. A read error may account for a junction end that differs from germline. The DNA of the CDR3 is TGTGCCAGCAGTTTTTATGGGCGGCAGCAAGAGGCCCAGTACTTC. Translated: CASSFYGRQQEAQYF. The J gene is TRBJ2-5, the V gene TRBV12-3 or TRBV12-4; D gene unclear. This CDR3 has 15 residues.

This clonotype was recorded a few times. The chain couples TRBV20-1 to TRBJ1-1; 7 bases are a match to TRBD1. Germline CDR1 and CDR2: DFQATT and SNEGSKA (reference sequence). CDR3 length equals 14 residues. V trimming: 6 bases; J trimming: 0 bases; junction bases outside the gene matches: 7. CDR3 nucleotide sequence: TGCAGTGCCCTGACCGGGACAGTGAACACTGAAGCTTTCTTT. Encoded protein: CSALTGTVNTEAFF.

This chain links TRBV5-1 with TRBJ2-2; no reliable D call. The ends were cut back, 2 bases at V and 4 bases at J, with 9 bases in the middle. The V gene's germline CDR1 is SGHRS and CDR2 YFSETQ. The CDR3 contains 14 residues. Here the CDR3 DNA reads TGCGCCAGCAGCTTCGGGTCTACCACCGGGGAGCTGTTTTTT. Amino acid sequence: CASSFGSTTGELFF.

J is TRBJ2-6 and V is TRBV29-1; tentative D call: TRBD2 (6 bases). The CDR3 spans 14 residues. Germline values: CDR1 SQVTM, CDR2 ANQGSEA. V was clipped by 3 bases and J by 1 base, with 7 bases between them. This chain's CDR3 is CSVDGGSGANVLTF. CDR3 in DNA: TGCAGCGTTGACGGGGGTTCTGGGGCCAACGTCCTGACTTTC.

This clonotype has just a few counts. The rearrangement joins TRBV6-1 to TRBJ2-7; 7 bases agree with TRBD2. The V gene end was trimmed by 10 bases and the J gene end by 1 base; junction bases not matched to a gene: 7. CDR1 is MNHNS and CDR2 is SASEGT in the germline V gene. This CDR3 is built from 13 residues. The DNA for the CDR3 is TGTGCCACCGGGGCGGGGGTATCCTACGAGCAGTACTTC. Its protein is CATGAGVSYEQYF.

This clonotype turned up a few times. The DNA for the CDR3 is TGTGCCAGCAGCTTGTCCGGGGACTATAATTCACCCCTCCACTTT. This encodes CASSLSGDYNSPLHF. The chain is built from TRBV7-6 and TRBJ1-6; D is unresolved. Germline CDR1 and CDR2: SGHVS and FNYEAQ. This CDR3 has 15 amino acids. V lost 3 bases, J lost 3 bases, and 9 bases lay in between. Combining the CDR3 with reference TRBV7-6 and TRBJ1-6 gives the whole variable domain GAGVSQSPRYKVTKRGQDVALRCDPISGHVSLYWYRQALGQGPEFLTYFNYEAQQDKSGLPNDRFSAERPEGSISTLTIQRTEQRDSAMYRCASSLSGDYNSPLHFGNGTRLTVT.

This clonotype was counted between two and nine times. V and J are TRBV2 and TRBJ2-1, with D possibly being TRBD1 (6 bases). Germline CDR1 is SNHLY and CDR2 is FYNNEI. The CDR3 has 15 amino acids. Trimming stripped 6 bases from V and 0 bases from J, with 12 bases between. CDR3 DNA sequence: TGTGCCAGCAGACTCCGGGACAACTCCTACAATGAGCAGTTCTTC. It is translated as CASRLRDNSYNEQFF.

This clonotype was counted a few times. The chain combines TRBV20-1 with TRBJ1-1; 10 bases are a match to TRBD1. CDR3 size: 14 residues. The V segment lost 3 bases and the J segment 6 bases; nucleotides outside the gene matches: 7. From germline, CDR1 is DFQATT and CDR2 SNEGSKA (reference sequence). The CDR3 DNA reads TGCAGTGCTAGGCCGGCGGGACAGGGGTCTGAAGCTTTCTTT. Encoded protein: CSARPAGQGSEAFF.

There are a few counts of this clonotype. The CDR3 here is CASSLGSLAGKESSYNEQFF. The CDR3 DNA reads as TGTGCCAGCAGCTTAGGGTCCCTAGCGGGAAAGGAGAGCTCCTACAATGAGCAGTTCTTC. The V and J genes are TRBV7-7 and TRBJ2-1; 9 positions agree with TRBD2. CDR3 length equals 20 residues. Germline CDR1 and CDR2: SSHAT and FNYEAQ (reference sequence). V was clipped by 1 base and J by 0 bases; unmatched bases: 13.

This clonotype was seen many times. The chain combines TRBV25-1 with TRBJ2-7; no firm D call. The CDR3 is made up of 11 amino acids. Trimming left V 2 bases short and J 3 bases short, with 2 bases between. CDR1 and CDR2 (germline): MGHDK, SYGVNS. The CDR3 nucleotides are TGTGCCAGCAGTGAAGTCTACGAGCAGTACTTC. Amino acid sequence: CASSEVYEQYF.

This clonotype has only a few counts. This sequence joins TRBV29-1 and TRBJ2-3; TRBD2 might be the D (5 bases). The V gene lost 1 base and the J gene lost 2 bases, with 13 bases spanning the gap. The CDR3 consists of 15 residues. Germline CDR1 and CDR2: SQVTM and ANQGSEA. In DNA form, the CDR3 reads TGCAGCGTTGAAGGTTTAGGACTCGTCACAGATACGCAGTATTTT. Translated: CSVEGLGLVTDTQYF.

V is TRBV7-8 and J is TRBJ2-3; the D gene is possibly TRBD2 (5 bases). V was shortened by 5 bases and J by 2 bases, with 14 bases between the two germline ends. CDR3 length equals 15 residues. Looked up from germline, CDR1 is SGHVS and CDR2 is FQNEAQ. CDR3 sequence reads: CASSLYQRDTDTQYF. The CDR3 nucleotides read TGTGCCAGCAGCCTCTACCAGAGGGACACAGATACGCAGTATTTT.

This clonotype was observed a handful of times. The chain couples TRBV6-5 to TRBJ1-3; D might be TRBD1 (5 bases). Between the trimmed V and J ends, which lost 5 bases and 4 bases, there was a span of 12 bases. Germline V gene lookup returns CDR1 MNHEY and CDR2 SVGAGI. This CDR3 is 14 amino acids long. The CDR3 region has the DNA TGTGCCAGCAGTACAGGTCGAAAAGGAAACACCATATATTTT. Its translation: CASSTGRKGNTIYF.

The CDR3 coding sequence is TGTGCCAGCTTCCTCCCTGGGGGGCGGAACAATGAGCAGTTCTTC. It is translated as CASFLPGGRNNEQFF. The chain carries TRBV2 and TRBJ2-1; possibly TRBD1 or TRBD2 for D (6 bases each). Germline lookup yields CDR1 SNHLY and CDR2 FYNNEI. V lost 8 bases and J 5 bases, leaving 19 bases between the germline ends. This CDR3 region has 15 residues.

J is TRBJ2-1 and V is TRBV5-4; D gene unclear. Germline loops: CDR1 SGHNT, CDR2 YYREEE (reference sequence). The CDR3 contains 13 residues. Trimming left V 1 base short and J 8 bases short, with 10 bases between. CDR3 loop: CASSLTVVDEQFF. The CDR3 nucleotides read TGTGCCAGCAGCTTGACAGTAGTTGATGAGCAGTTCTTC.

The CDR3 DNA reads TGTGCCATCAGTGCAGGCGGAGCGAACACTGAAGCTTTCTTT. It translates to CAISAGGANTEAFF. The V gene is TRBV10-3, the J gene TRBJ1-1; D is ambiguous. The CDR3 spans 14 residues. CDR1 ENHRY and CDR2 SYGVKD come from the germline V gene. Trimming removed 4 bases at V and 1 base at J, with 10 bases between.

The table lists this clonotype with many counts. The CDR3 loop reads CASTTFLTGDSPLHF. In nucleotides, the CDR3 is TGCGCCAGTACTACCTTTTTGACAGGGGATTCACCCCTCCACTTT. The chain is built from TRBV5-1 and TRBJ1-6; 8 nucleotides agree with TRBD1. The CDR3 has 15 residues. The germline gives CDR1 SGHRS, CDR2 YFSETQ. After removal of 8 bases from V and 8 bases from J, the junction contained 12 bases not matched to a gene.

This clonotype has just a few counts. V and J are TRBV9 and TRBJ2-1; D is possibly TRBD2 (6 bases). V dropped 4 bases and J dropped 6 bases, with 17 bases sitting between them. Germline lookup yields CDR1 SGDLS and CDR2 YYNGEE. This CDR3 is built from 15 residues. DNA for the CDR3: TGTGCCAGCAGCACTGAGGGAGGAGGCGGCAATGAGCAGTTCTTC. Translating it yields CASSTEGGGGNEQFF.

This clonotype was seen repeatedly, ten times or more. The chain employs TRBV2 and TRBJ2-4; a possible D gene is TRBD2 (5 bases). The V gene's germline CDR1 is SNHLY and CDR2 FYNNEI. The CDR3 spans 13 residues. The V and J ends lost 7 bases and 8 bases respectively, with 15 bases between them. The CDR3 coding sequence is TGTGCCAGCATCGGGGAGCTTCGGGACATTCAGTACTTC. This translates into CASIGELRDIQYF.

V and J are TRBV15 and TRBJ1-1; no firm D call. This CDR3 has 15 amino acids. Looked up from germline, CDR1 is LNHNV and CDR2 is YYDKDF (reference sequence). The germline V and J ends were trimmed by 0 bases and 3 bases, with 11 bases remaining between them. Here the CDR3 DNA reads TGTGCCACCAGCAGAGATTGGGCAGAACACACTGAAGCTTTCTTT. Protein sequence: CATSRDWAEHTEAFF.

This clonotype came up a few times. The rearrangement joins TRBV29-1 to TRBJ2-1, with D uncertain. The V gene's germline CDR1 is SQVTM and CDR2 ANQGSEA. The CDR3 loop spans 13 amino acids. V was clipped by 4 bases and J by 0 bases, with 7 bases between them. CDR3 DNA: TGCAGCGTTGGCAGGAGCTCCTACAATGAGCAGTTCTTC. Translating it yields CSVGRSSYNEQFF.

This clonotype occurred a few times. The chain recombines TRBV9 with TRBJ2-3, with 9 bases fitting TRBD2. Unmatched junction bases numbered 3, after V lost 2 bases and J lost 5 bases. This CDR3 has 14 amino acids. The germline V gene encodes CDR1 SGDLS and CDR2 YYNGEE. The CDR3 here is CASSVRGGQDTQYF. Written as DNA, the CDR3 is TGTGCCAGCAGCGTGCGGGGGGGCCAAGATACGCAGTATTTT. Combining the CDR3 with reference TRBV9 and TRBJ2-3 gives the whole variable domain DSGVTQTPKHLITATGQRVTLRCSPRSGDLSVYWYQQSLDQGLQFLIQYYNGEERAKGNILERFSAQQFPDLHSELNLSSLELGDSALYFCASSVRGGQDTQYFGPGTRLTVL.

The chain employs TRBV18 and TRBJ1-1; 9 bases align to TRBD1. The CDR3 loop spans 15 amino acids. CDR1 is KGHSH, CDR2 LQKENI, per germline. The V segment lost 5 bases and the J segment 1 base; nucleotides outside the gene matches: 5. The CDR3 spells CASSTTGGRNTEAFF. In DNA form, the CDR3 reads TGTGCCAGCTCAACAACAGGGGGCCGGAACACTGAAGCTTTCTTT.

This clonotype was found a few times. The J gene is TRBJ2-3, the V gene TRBV27, with TRBD1 identical over 8 bases. CDR1 and CDR2 from the germline V gene are MNHEY and SMNVEV (reference sequence). The trim removed 2 bases at V and 0 bases at J, leaving 4 bases unmatched. The CDR3 is 16 residues long. The CDR3 nucleotides are TGTGCCAGCAGTTTAATCGGGACAGGTAGCACAGATACGCAGTATTTT. This codes for CASSLIGTGSTDTQYF.

The chain uses TRBV11-2 and TRBJ2-1; D perhaps matches TRBD2 (5 bases). V was clipped by 1 base and J by 9 bases, with 7 bases between them. The germline V gene has CDR1 SGHAT and CDR2 FQNNGV. This CDR3 is 12 amino acids long. The CDR3: CASSLAEGEQFF. The DNA for the CDR3 is TGTGCCAGCAGCTTAGCAGAGGGTGAGCAGTTCTTC.

The chain couples TRBV6-5 to TRBJ2-6, with a weak D call TRBD1 (6 bases). V lost 8 bases, J lost 2 bases, and 16 bases lay in between. The CDR3 runs to 16 residues. The V gene's germline CDR1 is MNHEY and CDR2 SVGAGI. DNA for the CDR3: TGTGCCAGCTCTTACAGGGCTGGTCCTGGGGCCAACGTCCTGACTTTC. It specifies CASSYRAGPGANVLTF.

The chain carries TRBV10-2 and TRBJ2-7; D is ambiguous. CDR3 size: 10 residues. The V gene lost 8 bases and the J gene lost 2 bases, with 4 bases spanning the gap. Per the germline V gene, CDR1 is WSHSY and CDR2 is SAAADI. The CDR3 DNA sequence: TGCGCCAGCGGCCCCTACGAGCAGTACTTC. This codes for CASGPYEQYF.